Following are 15 T cell receptor beta chains from one sample sequenced in a study of cytomegalovirus exposure and HLA in healthy donors. PCR employed 60 Vbeta and 13 Jbeta primers. This table comes from immunoSEQ multiplex PCR, and its TCRdb copy is limited to in-frame clones, with some not included. Counted here are some 250,000 clones, about 80% occurring once; the ten biggest clones make up approximately 8.4%. The material sequenced was PBMCs. The receptors here all came from an older woman in good health and CMV-seropositive.

The gene calls are TRBV18 and TRBJ2-1; 9 bases align to TRBD2. This CDR3 region has 17 residues. In germline, CDR1 is KGHSH, CDR2 LQKENI. J lost 2 bases, V lost 0 bases, and 5 bases had no gene match. This CDR3 reads CASSPPREGLTYNEQFF. DNA for the CDR3: TGTGCCAGCTCACCACCGCGGGAGGGCCTCACCTACAATGAGCAGTTCTTC.

This clone has only a few counts. The V gene is TRBV2, the J gene TRBJ1-4; 8 bases are shared with TRBD1. Germline CDR1 reads SNHLY; CDR2 reads FYNNEI. V was pared by 9 bases and J by 1 base, with 4 bases of the junction left unmatched. The CDR3 contains 14 residues. The CDR3 DNA reads as TGTGCCAGTACGGACAGGGTAACTAATGAAAAACTGTTTTTT. This encodes CASTDRVTNEKLFF.

This chain uses TRBV11-2 with TRBJ2-7, with 7 positions matching TRBD2. CDR1 and CDR2 from the germline V gene are SGHAT and FQNNGV. With 5 bases clipped from V and 10 bases from J, the junction kept 5 bases outside the gene matches. The CDR3 is made up of 11 amino acids. CDR3 DNA: TGTGCCAGCAGCGCCACGGGACTACAGTACTTC. Translation gives CASSATGLQYF.

The table lists this clone with a few counts. This rearrangement joins TRBV5-1 to TRBJ1-1; D uncertain. The germline V gene encodes CDR1 SGHRS and CDR2 YFSETQ. V lost 5 bases and J lost 4, with 21 bases in between. The CDR3 consists of 16 residues. CDR3 DNA: TGCGCCAGCAGTTCTCTCGTAGCTCAGATCGGCACTGAAGCTTTCTTT. This encodes CASSSLVAQIGTEAFF.

This chain connects TRBV6-1 to TRBJ2-2; TRBD1 agrees at 8 bases. Germline CDR1 is MNHNS and CDR2 is SASEGT. V gave up 7 bases and J gave up 1 base; unmatched junction bases: 2. The CDR3 extends over 14 amino acids. The CDR3: CASNGQGNTGELFF. The CDR3 nucleotides are TGTGCCAGCAACGGACAGGGGAACACCGGGGAGCTGTTTTTT.

J is TRBJ2-3 and V is TRBV5-1; 13 nucleotides match TRBD2. V was clipped by 3 bases and J by 2 bases; unmatched bases: 3. Germline V lookup: CDR1 SGHRS, CDR2 YFSETQ. The length of the CDR3 is 16 residues. CDR3 amino acids: CASSWGLAGYTDTQYF. CDR3 sequence (DNA): TGCGCCAGCAGCTGGGGACTAGCGGGATACACAGATACGCAGTATTTT.

This chain uses TRBV11-2 with TRBJ2-1; 9 bases agree with TRBD2. Germline CDR1 is SGHAT and CDR2 is FQNNGV. This CDR3 spans 15 amino acids. The V and J ends lost 3 bases and 8 bases, in that order; junction bases with no gene match: 8. CDR3 in amino acids: CASSFIAGAGDEQFF. The CDR3 DNA reads TGTGCCAGCAGCTTTATAGCGGGAGCGGGGGATGAGCAGTTCTTC.

The chain uses TRBV5-1 and TRBJ2-7; no firm D call. Trimming took 0 bases from V and 0 from J, leaving 7 bases between them. Germline loops: CDR1 SGHRS, CDR2 YFSETQ. This CDR3 has 14 residues. This CDR3 reads CASSLEHTSYEQYF. The CDR3 region has the DNA TGCGCCAGCAGCTTGGAGCATACCTCCTACGAGCAGTACTTC.

V is TRBV6-5 and J is TRBJ2-3; TRBD2 matches 9 bases. The CDR3 sequence is 15 residues long. With V trimmed by 0 bases and J by 6 bases, 4 bases remained unmatched. The V gene's germline CDR1 is MNHEY and CDR2 SVGAGI. The DNA for the CDR3 is TGTGCCAGCAGTTACTCTAGCGGGAGAAGCGATACGCAGTATTTT. Protein sequence: CASSYSSGRSDTQYF.

V and J are TRBV2 and TRBJ1-2; D might be TRBD1 (5 bases). The CDR3 covers 13 residues. V was clipped by 8 bases and J by 0 bases, with 10 bases between them. CDR1 SNHLY and CDR2 FYNNEI come from the germline V gene. The CDR3 DNA sequence: TGTGCCAGCTACGCAGGGTCTAACTATGGCTACACCTTC. Translating it yields CASYAGSNYGYTF.

V gene TRBV7-9 combines with J gene TRBJ1-2; D is possibly TRBD1 (6 bases). Germline lookup yields CDR1 SEHNR and CDR2 FQNEAQ (reference sequence). CDR3 length equals 15 residues. The V end lost 5 bases, the J end lost 3 bases, and 16 bases lay between the germline ends. CDR3 sequence (DNA): TGTGCCAGCAGCCCCAGTGAGGGGGAGTACTATGGCTACACCTTC. Translation: CASSPSEGEYYGYTF.

The chain employs TRBV9 and TRBJ2-1, with a weak D call TRBD2 (5 bases). CDR1 SGDLS and CDR2 YYNGEE come from the germline V gene. There are 14 residues in the CDR3. V shed 0 bases and J shed 10 bases, with 14 bases lying between them. DNA of the CDR3: TGTGCCAGCAGCGTAGGCGGGCCAGCCGGGGAGCAGTTCTTC. Protein: CASSVGGPAGEQFF.

This clone came up a few times. The rearrangement joins TRBV12-5 to TRBJ2-7, with TRBD1 matching over 9 bases. The V segment lost 5 bases and the J segment 3 bases; nucleotides outside the gene matches: 5. This CDR3 contains 14 residues. Germline CDR1 reads LGHNT; CDR2 reads FRNRAP. Here the CDR3 DNA reads TGTGCTAGTGGTCGCCGGGACAGGGACTACGAGCAGTACTTC. This sequence encodes CASGRRDRDYEQYF.

Only a few counts were recorded for this clone. This chain links TRBV10-1 with TRBJ1-1; no clear D. Germline lookup yields CDR1 WNHNN and CDR2 SYGVQD (reference sequence). This CDR3 has 12 amino acids. Trimming pared 5 bases from V and 1 base from J, leaving 5 bases between. DNA of the CDR3: TGCGCCAGCAGTCCAGGGAACACTGAAGCTTTCTTT. This sequence encodes CASSPGNTEAFF.

The V call is TRBV7-9, the J call TRBJ2-7; 13 bases fit TRBD2. Germline CDR1 reads SEHNR; CDR2 reads FQNEAQ (reference sequence). J lost 0 bases, V lost 4 bases, and 9 bases had no gene match. CDR3 length: 18 residues. The chain's CDR3 is CASSSGLAGVLPSYEQYF. Written as DNA, the CDR3 is TGTGCCAGCAGCTCTGGACTAGCGGGAGTATTACCCTCCTACGAGCAGTACTTC.